One sample yielded the 3 T cell receptor beta chains listed below, sequenced in a study of cytomegalovirus exposure and HLA in healthy donors. With 60 Vbeta and 13 Jbeta primers, the PCR was carried out. Only in-frame clones appear in the TCRdb table, and some are missing; sequencing was by immunoSEQ multiplex PCR. Among around 200,000 clones listed, about four fifths were seen once. Sequenced input: PBMCs. Source of these receptors: a woman aged 50 to 65 in good health and CMV-seropositive.

This clone has a handful of counts. V is TRBV5-4 and J is TRBJ1-1; the match to TRBD1 covers 11 bases. Germline CDR1 SGHNT, CDR2 YYREEE (reference sequence). V was clipped by 4 bases and J by 5 bases; unmatched bases: 4. The CDR3 totals 14 residues. The CDR3 reads CASSPDRGRTEAFF. The CDR3 region has the DNA TGTGCCAGCAGCCCGGACAGGGGGCGAACTGAAGCTTTCTTT.

The chain couples TRBV6-4 to TRBJ2-2; 10 bases fit TRBD1. There are 14 residues in the CDR3. CDR1 MRHNA and CDR2 SNTAGT come from the germline V gene. V gave up 6 bases and J gave up 6 bases; unmatched junction bases: 4. CDR3 DNA sequence: TGTGCCAGCAGACCGGACAGGGGGGCCGGGGAGCTGTTTTTT. Translation: CASRPDRGAGELFF.

This clone was recorded only once. The J gene is TRBJ1-1, the V gene TRBV11-1; D perhaps matches TRBD1 (5 bases). The germline gives CDR1 SGHAT, CDR2 FQDESV (reference sequence). The CDR3 covers 15 residues. The V gene lost 2 bases and the J gene lost 1 base, with 11 bases spanning the gap. The CDR3 nucleotides are TGTGCCAGCAGCTTATCCGGACATTCGAACACTGAAGCTTTCTTT. Residues: CASSLSGHSNTEAFF.